This T cell receptor beta chain was identified during a study of shared clonotypes between healthy human individuals (dated by TCRdb to the early 2020s). Looking at the study overall: A few men and a couple of women, aged 18 to 49 years, made up the cohort. For each donor, three plates each were used for CD4 naive and CD4 memory, two plates were used for CD8 naive, and one plate was used for CD8 memory. Blood TCR repertoires of roughly 5 healthy adults were deeply sequenced to estimate repertoire size and the extent of clonotype sharing between individuals. To increase sequencing depth and limit assay-specific biases, TCR repertoire library preparation and sequencing were carried out by different laboratories using diverse techniques. Between about 0.8 and 9 billion PBMCs per donor were obtained by leukapheresis. Study-wide findings and limitations: Estimated clonotype richness was generally larger for naive than for memory subsets. Sampling was restricted to blood, and TCR repertoires in tissues likely differ from the TCR repertoires found in blood. Because the study included only a small number of donors, the genetic and exposure-history diversity represented was limited. Even with the large sequencing depth, rarefaction of the sorted-subset datasets indicated that sequencing was incomplete. Pairwise subsampling indicated that sequencing depth was expected to affect the degree of clonotype sharing among donors. Approximately 5% of naive CD4, 3.5% of naive CD8, approximately 2% of memory CD4, and 0.35% to 0.4% of memory CD8 clonotypes were shared across several donors. Compared with non-shared clonotypes, the clonotypes found in all four sorted-subset donors had higher generation probabilities.

Using the deep immunoSEQ assay, multiplex PCR amplified TCR CDR3 regions from genomic DNA. Extracted genomic DNA from each cell subset was distributed evenly across all wells of several immunoSEQ 96-well plates, and each plate was treated as a replicate. For sorted subsets, approximately 0.2 ug of genomic DNA, equivalent to tens of thousands of T cell genomes, went into each replicate PCR. Purified libraries were quantified with a Qubit 3.0 fluorometer, sized on a Bioanalyzer 2100, and re-quantified with the KAPA Library Quantification kit. Every immunoSEQ 96-well plate was sequenced on a separate single-read 150-cycle Illumina NextSeq 550 flow cell. Per the original workflow: The immunoSEQ output contained only junctional sequences without quality scores, so filtering could not match that applied to full-length reads. Sequences were annotated with PyIR, a Python wrapper for IgBLAST v1.9, using IMGT germline references to assign V/J genes and CDR3. Any read was removed if the V/J assignment was weak (E-value above 1e-6), the CDR3 was missing, or the read contained stop codons, out-of-frame junctions, or ambiguous translated residues. V3J clonotypes were defined as sequences sharing the same inferred V gene, J gene, and CDR3 amino acid sequence. To compute the percentage overlap between repertoires, the number of shared unique clonotypes was divided by the size of the smaller repertoire. Three approaches were used to assess repertoire richness: RTK rarefaction, the Chao1 estimator, and Recon v2.1 estimates of unobserved clonotypes. For all TCRbeta clonotypes obtained by the gDNA method from four donors, generation probabilities were computed with OLGA. This immuneACCESS table, as held by TCRdb, lists in-frame sequences with V and J called but not all clones. Of the missing ones, under half trace to an unresolved V gene in checked studies; the others have no known cause. V and J calls and clone size are given by that table; D and trimming were obtained from the DNA. Across this sample there are more than 400,000 clones, with less than 96% seen only once. The ten largest clones capture about 0.064% of the sample.

The donors were healthy, HIV-negative adults who had no recently reported acute infections or vaccinations. Every donor was a Caucasian adult living in Nashville, Tennessee, USA. Magnetic negative selection was used to enrich CD4+ T cells, after which naive cells were positively selected on CD45RA and the negative fraction became the memory subset. Blood was collected by leukapheresis, and PBMCs were isolated by Ficoll-Histopaque density gradient centrifugation and then cryopreserved in liquid nitrogen vapor phase. Analytical flow cytometry was used to check the purity and quantity of each magnetically sorted T cell population. Genomic DNA was isolated from each sorted fraction and quantified by UV absorbance on a Nanodrop 2000c. As concerns this clone: Its antigen specificity is not known. Per-base quality was not reported, and no clone a single base away is much larger than it.

Including cysteine and phenylalanine, the CDR3 has 15 amino acids. CDR3 DNA is the only sequence kept; it has 45 bases, read in frame from the first base. Trimming removed 1 base from V and 7 bases from J, leaving 14 bases between the germline ends. CDR1 and CDR2 were assigned from the germline V gene as SGHRS and YFSETQ. The source is a woman under 40 in good health. Sequencing was performed on naive CD4+ T cells sorted from blood. This specimen's cell subset or site label, per the study, means: CD45RA+ positively selected. The chain couples TRBV5-1 to TRBJ2-2; TRBD2 could be the D gene, as 6 bases match. The DNA is as follows: TGCGCCAGCAGCTTGACTACGGGAGCGGGCGGGGAGCTGTTTTTT. It codes for CASSLTTGAGGELFF.